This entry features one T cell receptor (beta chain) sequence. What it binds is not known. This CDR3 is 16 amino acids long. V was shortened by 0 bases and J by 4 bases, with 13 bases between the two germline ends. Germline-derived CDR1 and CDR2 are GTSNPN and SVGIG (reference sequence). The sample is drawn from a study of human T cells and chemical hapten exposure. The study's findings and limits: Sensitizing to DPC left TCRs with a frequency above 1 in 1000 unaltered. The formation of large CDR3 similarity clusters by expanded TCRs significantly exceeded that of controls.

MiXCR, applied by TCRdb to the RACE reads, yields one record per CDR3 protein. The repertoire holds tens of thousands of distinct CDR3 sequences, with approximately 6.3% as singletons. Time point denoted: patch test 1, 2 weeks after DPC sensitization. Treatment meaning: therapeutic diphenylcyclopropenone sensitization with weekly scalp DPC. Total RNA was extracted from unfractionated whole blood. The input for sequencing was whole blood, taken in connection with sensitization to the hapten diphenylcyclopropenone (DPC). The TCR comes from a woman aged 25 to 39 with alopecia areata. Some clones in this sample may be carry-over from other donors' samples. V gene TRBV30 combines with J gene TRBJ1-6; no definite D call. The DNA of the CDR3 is TGTGCCTGGAGTGTAGGGCGGGGAACTTATAATTCACCCCTCCACTTT. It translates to CAWSVGRGTYNSPLHF.